This T cell receptor beta chain stems from a study of blood T cell repertoires in COVID-19. Study at large: PBMCs, B-cell-depleted T cells, or T cells were the source of the cDNA or gDNA that made up the material.

CDR3 size: 14 residues. V was pared by 1 base and J by 3 bases, with 10 bases between. CDR1 is SGHTA and CDR2 is FQGNSA in the germline V gene. Method: immunoSEQ multiplex PCR; TCRdb's copy keeps in-frame clones and lacks some. The table lists approximately 390,000 clones, 70% to 90% of them singletons. This TCR came from a woman aged 60-75 years with COVID-19, enrolled during active disease. Sequencing was performed on peripheral blood. This chain connects TRBV7-2 to TRBJ2-7; D is perhaps TRBD1 (6 bases). The CDR3 loop reads CASSLGGPGYEQYF. CDR3 sequence (DNA): TGTGCCAGCAGCTTAGGGGGGCCTGGCTACGAGCAGTACTTC.